This TCR beta chain was obtained from a study of T cells in Graves' hyperthyroidism and ophthalmopathy. Amplification of TCR beta CDR3 regions used RNA as the template. When the TCR CDR3 underwent first-round RT-PCR, the HTBI primer set was used. TCRdb called the multiplex PCR reads again in MiXCR, with one record for every CDR3 protein. Of about 380,000 distinct CDR3 sequences in the sample, about 15% are singletons; the top ten hold approximately 11%. The CDR3 is 15 amino acids. V lost 4 bases to trimming and J lost 0 bases; unmatched junction nucleotides: 5. Germline CDR1 is SGHRS and CDR2 is YFSETQ. PBMCs were obtained from 10 ml fresh peripheral blood. There are many counts of this clonotype.

This TCR derives from an older woman with Graves' hyperthyroidism. The rearrangement joins TRBV5-1 to TRBJ2-3; 7 positions match TRBD2. The sequenced sample was blood. For the CDR3, the DNA is TGCGCCAGCAGCCAGGGACTAACCAGCACAGATACGCAGTATTTT. Translation gives CASSQGLTSTDTQYF.